Included here is one T cell receptor (beta chain) sequence, with context. The data originate from a study of shared clonotypes between healthy human individuals. Profiling relied on immunoSEQ multiplex PCR, and the TCRdb table lists in-frame clones only, not all of them. This sample has approximately 2.5 million clones; approximately 94% occur once, and the top ten carry 0.36%. Trimming took off 1 base at V and 5 bases at J, with 11 bases between the two ends. CDR1 is SGHTA and CDR2 is FQGTGA in the germline V gene. The CDR3 consists of 14 residues. What was sequenced was naive CD4+ T cells from PBMCs. Subset reported: CD45RA+ positively selected. This TCR came from a young man in good health. Some clones in this sample may be carry-over from other donors' samples. The V and J genes are TRBV7-3 and TRBJ2-5; the D gene is possibly TRBD2 (6 bases). In DNA, the CDR3 is TGTGCCAGCAGCTTAAGCGGGACCCCGGAGACCCAGTACTTC. Amino acids: CASSLSGTPETQYF.